This T cell receptor (beta chain) was profiled in a study of cytomegalovirus exposure and HLA in healthy donors. The study ran its PCR with 60 Vbeta and 13 Jbeta primers. The table came from immunoSEQ multiplex PCR; TCRdb's copy has only in-frame clones and leaves some out. The sample yields about 160,000 clones, approximately 80% seen once. This CDR3 has 16 residues. V was clipped by 0 bases and J by 0 bases, with 12 bases between them. Germline CDR1 is MNHEY and CDR2 is SMNVEV (reference sequence). Whole-study results and caveats: A later analysis reportedly found that, within productive TCRs, an Asian-associated ancestry cluster had fewer N-insertions than the mean observed across the roughly 670 donors.

Remarks on this clone: Its antigen remains unknown. Other DNA sequences within the sample encode an identical CDR3.

This chain joins TRBV27 and TRBJ2-7; D might be TRBD2 (5 bases). This receptor was identified in a man between 18 and 35 years old in good health and CMV-seropositive. Sequencing used PBMCs. DNA for the CDR3: TGTGCCAGCAGTTTATCCGGGAAGGGCGTCTCCTACGAGCAGTACTTC. Amino acid sequence: CASSLSGKGVSYEQYF.